This T cell receptor (beta chain) appears in the sequencing data of a study of graft-versus-host responses after intestinal transplantation. Germline assignment: CDR1 SGHRS and CDR2 YFSETQ. The CDR3 runs to 16 residues. V lost 1 base and J lost 7; bases outside the gene matches: 8. Generated by immunoSEQ multiplex PCR, the TCRdb table keeps only in-frame clones and is missing some. The sample lists about 39,000 clones; 85% to 95% were seen once. Sample: PBMCs, taken approximately 100 weeks after intestinal transplantation. The TCR comes from a human patient who received an intestinal transplant, so some T cells may come from the graft donor. The chain carries TRBV5-1 and TRBJ1-4; 9 nucleotides line up with TRBD1. The CDR3 region has the DNA TGCGCCAGCAGCTTGTGGTCCGGGACAGGGAGTGAAAAACTGTTTTTT. It translates to CASSLWSGTGSEKLFF.